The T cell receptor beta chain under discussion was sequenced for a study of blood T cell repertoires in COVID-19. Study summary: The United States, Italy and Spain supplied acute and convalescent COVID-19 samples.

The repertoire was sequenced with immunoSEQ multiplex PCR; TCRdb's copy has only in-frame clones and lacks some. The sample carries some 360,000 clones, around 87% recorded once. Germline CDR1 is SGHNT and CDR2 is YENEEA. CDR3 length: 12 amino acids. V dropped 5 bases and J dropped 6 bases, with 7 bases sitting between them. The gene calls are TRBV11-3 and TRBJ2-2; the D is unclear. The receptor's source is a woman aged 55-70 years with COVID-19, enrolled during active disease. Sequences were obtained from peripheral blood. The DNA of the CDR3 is TGTGCCAGCAGCCCAGGCGCCGGGGAGCTGTTTTTT. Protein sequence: CASSPGAGELFF.